Reported below is one T cell receptor (beta chain). Its antigen is not identified. The sample is drawn from a study of CD8+CD57+ T cells in acquired aplastic anemia. The overall study: Sorted CD4+ and CD8+ cells yielded DNA averaging about 3.1 ug. Study observations and caveats: About 30 CD8+ CDR3 sequences occurred in both the patients and the controls.

CD8+CD57+ cell expansion, shown by flow cytometry, had occurred in the patients selected for sequencing. The enrolled patients all had severe acquired aplastic anemia. The study sampled blood from patients who had received no therapy. The germline CDR1 and CDR2 sequences are SGHDT and YYEEEE. This CDR3 is built from 16 residues. With V trimmed by 1 base and J by 7 bases, 7 bases remained unmatched. For CDR3 and TCR beta VDJ profiling, genomic DNA was the template used. MiXCR, run by TCRdb on the reads, gives a single entry per CDR3 protein. Of about 250,000 distinct CDR3 sequences listed, more than 45% are singletons.

The clonotype comes from a human donor with aplastic anemia. The chain employs TRBV5-6 and TRBJ1-6; TRBD1 aligns across 8 bases. Sequencing was performed on sorted CD4+, CD8+, or CD8+CD57+ T cells (not recorded which) from PBMCs. In nucleotides, the CDR3 is TGTGCCAGCAGCTTGTTCAGGGGGCGACTCAATTCACCCCTCCACTTT. Protein: CASSLFRGRLNSPLHF.